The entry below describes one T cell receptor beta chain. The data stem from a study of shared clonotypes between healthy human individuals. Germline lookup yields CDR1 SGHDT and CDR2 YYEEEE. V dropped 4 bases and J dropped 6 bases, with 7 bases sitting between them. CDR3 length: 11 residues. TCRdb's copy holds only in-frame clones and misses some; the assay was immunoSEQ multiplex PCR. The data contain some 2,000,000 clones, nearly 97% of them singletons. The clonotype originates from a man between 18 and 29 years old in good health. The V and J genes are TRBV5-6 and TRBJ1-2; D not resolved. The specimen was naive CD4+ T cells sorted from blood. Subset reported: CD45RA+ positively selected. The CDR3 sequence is CASSIGNGYTF. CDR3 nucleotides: TGTGCCAGCAGCATTGGGAATGGCTACACCTTC.